This record looks at one TCR beta chain sequence and its context. What it binds is not known. This entry comes from a study of human T cells and chemical hapten exposure. Overall study results and limits: Significantly greater numbers of large CDR3 similarity clusters came from expanded TCRs than from controls.

Germline CDR1 LGHDT, CDR2 YNNKEL (reference sequence). V lost 0 bases and J 1 base, leaving 4 bases between the germline ends. The CDR3 contains 13 residues. Regarding time point: pre-sensitization, week 0. The sample's treatment: therapeutic diphenylcyclopropenone sensitization with weekly scalp DPC. Total RNA was isolated from whole blood that had not been fractionated. TCRdb passed the RACE reads through MiXCR, listing each CDR3 protein once. The sample contains 150,000 to 200,000 distinct CDR3 sequences, approximately 29% of which appear only once. The source material was whole blood, sampled in connection with sensitization to the hapten diphenylcyclopropenone (DPC). This chain joins TRBV3-1 and TRBJ2-7; the D is unclear. The sequence came from a woman aged 30 to 39 with alopecia areata. Some clones in this sample may be carry-over from other donors' samples. The CDR3 here is CASSQDESYEQYF. The CDR3, as DNA: TGTGCCAGCAGCCAAGATGAGTCCTACGAGCAGTACTTC.